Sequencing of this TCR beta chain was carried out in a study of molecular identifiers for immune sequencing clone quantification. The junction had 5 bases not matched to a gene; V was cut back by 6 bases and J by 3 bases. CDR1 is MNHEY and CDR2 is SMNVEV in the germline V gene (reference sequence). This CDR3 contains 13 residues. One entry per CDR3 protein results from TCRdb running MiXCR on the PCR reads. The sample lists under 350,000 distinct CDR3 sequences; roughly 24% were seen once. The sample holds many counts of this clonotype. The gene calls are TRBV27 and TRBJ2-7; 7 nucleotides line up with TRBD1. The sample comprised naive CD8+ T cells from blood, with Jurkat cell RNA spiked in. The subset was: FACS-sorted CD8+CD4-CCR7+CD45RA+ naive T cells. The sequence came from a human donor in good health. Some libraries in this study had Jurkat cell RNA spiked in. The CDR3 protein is CASSLGTDYEQYF. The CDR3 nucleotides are TGTGCCAGCAGCTTGGGGACAGACTACGAGCAGTACTTC.